This TCR beta chain is from a study of chemoradiotherapy in HPV16-positive cancers. Study context: Two HPV16-positive patients' cells yielded candidate HPV-specific clones and common motifs. Study observations and caveats: Better recurrence-free survival went with HPV-responsive T-cell expansion in HPV16-positive patients. The functional HPV-specific definition rests on just a couple of HPV16-positive patients.

Here immunoSEQ multiplex PCR was the method, and the copy in TCRdb shows in-frame clones only, minus some. The sample contains 65,000 to 80,000 clones, 88% of which appear only once. Repeated repertoire sampling spanned the course of chemoradiotherapy. V was trimmed by 1 base and J by 5 bases, leaving 17 bases between them. The CDR3 runs 16 residues. Germline CDR1 and CDR2: LNHNV and YYDKDF (reference sequence). About this clone: Its specificity is unknown.

The source was blood, collected from a patient who underwent chemoradiotherapy. This receptor was taken from a human donor with HPV-associated anogenital cancer. The rearrangement links TRBV15 to TRBJ1-1; D gene ambiguous. CDR3 loop: CATSRVPPRGYTEAFF. Here the CDR3 DNA reads TGTGCCACCAGCAGAGTGCCCCCACGGGGATATACTGAAGCTTTCTTT.